The 5 T cell receptor beta chains listed next were all sequenced from one sample in a study of tumour-infiltrating T cells in Burkitt lymphoma. Measured with immunoSEQ multiplex PCR; TCRdb has only the in-frame clones, and not every one. The repertoire holds over 2,000 clones, with about 16% as singletons. The sample consisted of tumor tissue from a relapse. The receptors here all came from a human donor with relapsed Burkitt lymphoma.

The chain links TRBV13 to TRBJ2-5; no definite D call. This CDR3 has 12 amino acids. Germline V gives CDR1 PRHDT, CDR2 FYEKMQ (reference sequence). The V end lost 0 bases, the J end lost 11 bases, and 10 bases lay between the germline ends. The CDR3 here is CASSLGQAAQYF. DNA of the CDR3: TGTGCCAGCAGCTTAGGCCAGGCCGCGCAGTACTTC.

The chain is built from TRBV28 and TRBJ1-4; TRBD1 matches 9 bases. The germline gives CDR1 MDHEN, CDR2 SYDVKM. The CDR3 length is 14 residues. Unmatched junction bases numbered 6, after V lost 5 bases and J lost 8 bases. The CDR3 DNA reads as TGTGCCAGCAGTACAGACAGGGGGGAAGAAAAACTGTTTTTT. Its translation: CASSTDRGEEKLFF.

CDR3 protein: CASSFIDSTDTQYF. The CDR3 bases are TGTGCCAGCAGTTTTATTGACAGCACAGATACGCAGTATTTT. The chain has TRBV27 and TRBJ2-3; no clear D. Looked up from germline, CDR1 is MNHEY and CDR2 is SMNVEV (reference sequence). The CDR3 totals 14 residues. With 3 bases removed from V and 0 bases from J, the gap between germline ends came to 7 bases.

This clone was counted a single time. This chain uses TRBV6-4 with TRBJ2-1; 7 bases line up with TRBD2. V shed 5 bases, J shed 9 bases, and the junction held 19 bases outside the gene matches. The CDR3 contains 17 residues. Germline CDR1 reads MRHNA; CDR2 reads SNTAGT. DNA for the CDR3: TGTGCCAGCAGTCAGAGGGTACGGCCCGGGAGGTTGGGTGAGCAGTTCTTC. This encodes CASSQRVRPGRLGEQFF.

The J gene is TRBJ1-5, the V gene TRBV28, with 8 bases that match TRBD1. Per germline, CDR1 MDHEN and CDR2 SYDVKM. The CDR3 runs 18 residues. V dropped 1 base and J dropped 6; count of bases not matched to a gene: 14. CDR3 in DNA: TGTGCCAGCAGTTTATCAAGGCGTCAGGGGGCCTTTAGTCAGCCCCAGCATTTT. Amino acids: CASSLSRRQGAFSQPQHF.